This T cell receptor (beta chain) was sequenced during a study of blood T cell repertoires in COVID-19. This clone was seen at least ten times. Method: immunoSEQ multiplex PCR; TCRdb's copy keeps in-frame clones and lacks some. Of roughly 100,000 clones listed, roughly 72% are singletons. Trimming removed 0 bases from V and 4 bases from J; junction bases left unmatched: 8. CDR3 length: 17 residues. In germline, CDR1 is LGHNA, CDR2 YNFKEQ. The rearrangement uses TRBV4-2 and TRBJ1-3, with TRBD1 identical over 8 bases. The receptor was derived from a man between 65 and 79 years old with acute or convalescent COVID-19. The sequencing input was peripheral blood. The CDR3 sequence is CASSQDLSRGLGNTIYF. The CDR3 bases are TGTGCCAGCAGCCAAGATCTCTCCAGGGGGCTAGGAAACACCATATATTTT.